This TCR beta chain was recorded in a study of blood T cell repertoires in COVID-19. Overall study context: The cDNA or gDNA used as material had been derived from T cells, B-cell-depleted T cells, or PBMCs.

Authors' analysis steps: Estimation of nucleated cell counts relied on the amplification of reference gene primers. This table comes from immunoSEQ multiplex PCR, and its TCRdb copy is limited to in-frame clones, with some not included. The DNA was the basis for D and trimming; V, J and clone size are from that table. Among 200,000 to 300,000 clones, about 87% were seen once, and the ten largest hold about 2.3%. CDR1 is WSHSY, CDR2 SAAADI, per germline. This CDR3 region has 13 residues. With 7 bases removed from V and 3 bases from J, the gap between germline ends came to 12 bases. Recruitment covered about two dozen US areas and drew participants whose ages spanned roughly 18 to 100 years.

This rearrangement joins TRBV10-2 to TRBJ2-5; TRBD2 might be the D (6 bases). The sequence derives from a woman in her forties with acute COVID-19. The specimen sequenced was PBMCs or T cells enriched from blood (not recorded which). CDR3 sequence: CASKDYLKETQYF. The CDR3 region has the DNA TGCGCCAGCAAGGACTATCTAAAAGAGACCCAGTACTTC.